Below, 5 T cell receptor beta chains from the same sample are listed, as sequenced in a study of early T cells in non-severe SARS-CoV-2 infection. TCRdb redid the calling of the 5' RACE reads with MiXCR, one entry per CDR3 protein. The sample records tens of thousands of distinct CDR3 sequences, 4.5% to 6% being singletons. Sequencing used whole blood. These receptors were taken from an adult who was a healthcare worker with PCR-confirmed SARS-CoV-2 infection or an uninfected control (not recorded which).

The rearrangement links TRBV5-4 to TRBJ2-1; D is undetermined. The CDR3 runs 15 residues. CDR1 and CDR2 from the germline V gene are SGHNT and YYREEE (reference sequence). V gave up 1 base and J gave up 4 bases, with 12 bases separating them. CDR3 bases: TGTGCCAGCAGCTTGCACCTGTCCCCATACAATGAGCAGTTCTTC. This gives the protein CASSLHLSPYNEQFF.

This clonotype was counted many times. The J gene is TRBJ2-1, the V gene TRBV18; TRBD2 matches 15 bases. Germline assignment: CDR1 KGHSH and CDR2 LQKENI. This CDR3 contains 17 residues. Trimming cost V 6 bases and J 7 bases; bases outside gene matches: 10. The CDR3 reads CASSPSGLAGGGNEQFF. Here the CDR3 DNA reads TGTGCCAGCTCTCCATCGGGACTAGCGGGAGGTGGGAATGAGCAGTTCTTC.

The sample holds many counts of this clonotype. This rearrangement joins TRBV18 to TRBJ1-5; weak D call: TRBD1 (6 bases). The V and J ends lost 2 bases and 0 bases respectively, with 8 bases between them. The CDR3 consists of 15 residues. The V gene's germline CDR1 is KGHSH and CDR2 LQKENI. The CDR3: CASSPAGASNQPQHF. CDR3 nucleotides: TGTGCCAGCTCACCAGCAGGGGCTAGCAATCAGCCCCAGCATTTT.

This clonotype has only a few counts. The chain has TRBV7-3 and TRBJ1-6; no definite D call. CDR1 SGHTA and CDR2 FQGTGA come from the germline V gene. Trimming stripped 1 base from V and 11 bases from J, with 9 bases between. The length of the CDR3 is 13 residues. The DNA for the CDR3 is TGTGCCAGCAGCTTAAATGCGGTAACACCCCTCCACTTT. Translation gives CASSLNAVTPLHF.

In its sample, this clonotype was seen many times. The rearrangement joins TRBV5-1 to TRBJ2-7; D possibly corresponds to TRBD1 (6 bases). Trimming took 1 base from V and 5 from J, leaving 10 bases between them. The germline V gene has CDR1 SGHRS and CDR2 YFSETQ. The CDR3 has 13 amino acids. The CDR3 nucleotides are TGCGCCAGCAGCTTGCTGACAGGCAACGAGCAGTACTTC. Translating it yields CASSLLTGNEQYF.